This T cell receptor (beta chain) stems from a study of CD8+ T cells in alopecia areata. Study context: Treatment comprised oral tofacitinib, 5 to 10 mg twice daily, in treated patients.

This clone has a single count. The antigen is undetermined. General study results and limits: Mice showed clearer TCR sharing than patients did, a gap that was possibly HLA-related.

Treatment meaning: oral pan-JAK inhibitor, 5-10 mg twice daily. The sequencing template was cDNA reverse transcribed from extracted RNA. The assay was immunoSEQ multiplex PCR, and TCRdb's table has in-frame clones only and misses some. This table has tens of thousands of clones, about 71% appearing once. V was cut by 1 base and J by 3 bases, with 10 bases left in between. CDR3 length equals 14 residues. Looked up from germline, CDR1 is SGHVS and CDR2 is FQNEAQ. This material consisted of CD8+ T cells sorted from blood, taken at week 24, from a patient treated with tofacitinib. The V gene is TRBV7-8, the J gene TRBJ2-7, with D possibly being TRBD1 (6 bases). The clonotype was recovered from a human donor with alopecia areata. CDR3 DNA: TGTGCCAGCAGCTTAGGGGGACAAGTCTACGAGCAGTACTTC. It specifies CASSLGGQVYEQYF.